Below, 9 T cell receptor beta chains from the same sample are listed, as sequenced in a study of blood T cell repertoires in COVID-19. Measured with immunoSEQ multiplex PCR; TCRdb has only the in-frame clones, and not every one. The sample has about 400,000 clones; 89% are singletons. Sequencing was done on a sample of PBMCs or T cells enriched from blood (not recorded which). The receptors stem from a woman aged 25 to 45 who had recovered from COVID-19.

The chain uses TRBV9 and TRBJ2-2, with D maybe TRBD1 (5 bases). V was trimmed by 0 bases and J by 1 base, leaving 7 bases between them. This CDR3 is 15 amino acids long. CDR1 SGDLS and CDR2 YYNGEE come from the germline V gene. CDR3 region: CASSVGTRNTGELFF. The CDR3 DNA is TGTGCCAGCAGCGTAGGGACACGGAACACCGGGGAGCTGTTTTTT.

The chain uses TRBV4-3 and TRBJ2-1; no definite D call. The CDR3 extends over 13 amino acids. In germline, CDR1 is LGHNA, CDR2 YSLEER. Deletions cut 1 base from V and 8 bases from J, with 9 bases between. The CDR3 sequence is CASSQGLRDEQFF. CDR3 coding DNA: TGCGCCAGCAGCCAAGGCCTTCGGGATGAGCAGTTCTTC.

The chain recombines TRBV7-2 with TRBJ2-7, with 10 bases aligning to TRBD2. The CDR3 has 16 residues. The germline V gene has CDR1 SGHTA and CDR2 FQGNSA. The V segment lost 0 bases and the J segment 7 bases; nucleotides outside the gene matches: 9. CDR3 protein: CASSLASGRALGEQYF. The CDR3 DNA reads TGTGCCAGCAGCTTAGCCAGCGGGAGGGCCTTGGGAGAGCAGTACTTC.

The chain combines TRBV24-1 with TRBJ2-7; 9 bases line up with TRBD1. CDR3 length: 14 amino acids. After removal of 3 bases from V and 5 bases from J, the junction contained 4 bases not matched to a gene. The germline CDR1 and CDR2 sequences are KGHDR and SFDVKD. CDR3 region: CATSDETGGNEQYF. The CDR3, as DNA: TGTGCCACCAGTGATGAGACAGGGGGTAACGAGCAGTACTTC.

J is TRBJ1-5 and V is TRBV5-1; D is uncertain. V lost 4 bases to trimming and J lost 0 bases, with 11 bases between them. Per the germline V gene, CDR1 is SGHRS and CDR2 is YFSETQ. The CDR3 is made up of 15 amino acids. CDR3 residues: CASSPGLGSNQPQHF. The CDR3 coding sequence is TGCGCCAGCAGCCCCGGACTGGGTAGCAATCAGCCCCAGCATTTT.

The chain is built from TRBV2 and TRBJ2-7; 7 bases fit TRBD1. CDR1 is SNHLY and CDR2 is FYNNEI in the germline V gene. The V segment lost 8 bases and the J segment 8 bases; nucleotides outside the gene matches: 9. CDR3 length: 12 amino acids. The CDR3 nucleotides read TGTGCCAGCCGGGACAGTCGAACAAAGCAGTACTTC. This gives the protein CASRDSRTKQYF.

The chain carries TRBV18 and TRBJ2-5; D is undetermined. Trimming removed 6 bases from V and 3 bases from J, with 23 bases in between. The germline V gene has CDR1 KGHSH and CDR2 LQKENI. The CDR3 extends over 17 amino acids. Here the CDR3 DNA reads TGTGCCAGCTCGCAGATAAACAGCCCGCGAGAAAAAGAGACCCAGTACTTC. This sequence encodes CASSQINSPREKETQYF.

The V gene is TRBV6-5, the J gene TRBJ2-7, with D possibly being TRBD2 (6 bases). The CDR3 sequence is 14 residues long. The V end lost 6 bases, the J end lost 6 bases, and 18 bases lay between the germline ends. Germline CDR1 reads MNHEY; CDR2 reads SVGAGI. CDR3 coding DNA: TGTGCCAGCAGCCTGACGGGACTGACGGCCGAGCAGTACTTC. Amino acid sequence: CASSLTGLTAEQYF.

This chain connects TRBV19 to TRBJ1-2, with a possible D match to TRBD1 (6 bases). This CDR3 has 13 residues. Trimming removed 10 bases from V and 8 bases from J, with 20 bases in between. The germline gives CDR1 LNHDA, CDR2 SQIVND (reference sequence). The DNA of the CDR3 is TGTGCCACGAGACAGGCCCCCCATCGCGGCTACACCTTC. Protein sequence: CATRQAPHRGYTF.